A selection of T cell receptor beta chains follows, all from one sample in a study of regulatory T cells in long-lasting Graves disease. TCRdb called the multiplex PCR reads again in MiXCR, with one record for every CDR3 protein. The data hold about 340,000 distinct CDR3 sequences, with 15% to 20% observed a single time. The sample was peripheral blood mononuclear cells (PBMCs), taken when the disease was refractory, from a patient treated with antithyroid drugs. These receptors were taken from a female donor with Graves disease. CDR3s include the opening cysteine and the closing phenylalanine or tryptophan. Fields, in order: clone size, D gene, J gene, V gene, CDR3 DNA, CDR3 protein. A D gene is named only where the DNA matches it firmly. Size values are once, few and many counts, or a class for expanded clones, and some rows have none.

>.|TRBD1|TRBJ2-2|TRBV12-3/TRBV12-4
TGTGCCAGCAGTTTCGGGACAGGGGGCCTCGGGGAGCTGTTTTTT
CASSFGTGGLGELFF
>many|.|TRBJ2-7|TRBV2
TGTGCCAGCAGTTATCACTACGAGCAGTACTTC
CASSYHYEQYF
>few|.|TRBJ1-5|TRBV28
TGTGCCAGCAGTCCAGGACAGAGCCTGCTTAGCAATCAGCCCCAGCATTTT
CASSPGQSLLSNQPQHF
>many|TRBD2|TRBJ2-7|TRBV7-2
TGTGCCAGCAGCTTAGTAGGTAGGGGCGGGAGAGAGCAGTACTTC
CASSLVGRGGREQYF
>once|.|TRBJ2-5|TRBV7-7
TGTGCTAGCAGGTTGGGCGCGTACCAAGAGACCCGGTACTTC
CASRLGAYQETRYF
>.|.|TRBJ2-4|TRBV6-5
TGTGCCAGCAGTTACGGAGGTTTCGGCAAAAACATTCAGTACTTC
CASSYGGFGKNIQYF
>.|.|TRBJ2-5|TRBV20-1
TGCAGTGCGGGAGCGGCGGGAAGGGAAGAGACCCAGTACTTC
CSAGAAGREETQYF
>few|.|TRBJ2-7|TRBV7-6
TGTGCCAGCAGCTTAGGGGGGGCGGGATACTCCTACGAGCAGTACTTC
CASSLGGAGYSYEQYF
>many|TRBD1|TRBJ1-2|TRBV19
TGTGCCAGTAGTGTTTCGGGGCGACAGGGAAGCTATGGCTACACCTTC
CASSVSGRQGSYGYTF
>few|.|TRBJ1-1|TRBV11-2
TGTGCCAGCAGCTTATTGCATGGGGGGCACGGCACTGAAGCTTTCTTT
CASSLLHGGHGTEAFF
>.|.|TRBJ2-3|TRBV6-1
TGTGCCAGCAGTCCGCCTGCATCAGATACGCAGTATTTT
CASSPPASDTQYF
>many|.|TRBJ1-2|TRBV2
TGTGCCAGCAAGTACTATGGCTACACCTTC
CASKYYGYTF
>.|TRBD2|TRBJ2-1|TRBV28
TGTGCCAGCAGTTTACCCAGCGGGAGATTGCTTTATGAGCAGTTCTTC
CASSLPSGRLLYEQFF
>.|.|TRBJ2-7|TRBV6-1
TGTGCCGGCGGGCCGACTAGCTACGAGCAGTACTTC
CAGGPTSYEQYF
>.|TRBD2|TRBJ2-1|TRBV7-3
TGTGCCAGCAGCCTGCAGCGGGAGTACGAGCAGTTCTTC
CASSLQREYEQFF
>once|.|TRBJ1-2|TRBV27
TGTGCCAACGCCTTAAAGGGATTCGCCTATGGCTACACCTTC
CANALKGFAYGYTF
>few|.|TRBJ2-7|TRBV4-2
TGTGCCAGCAGCCAAGGTGGTCTCGAGCAGTACTTC
CASSQGGLEQYF
>many|.|TRBJ2-5|TRBV2
TGTGCCAGCAGTGAAAGTTCCGGATCAAAAGAGACCCAGTACTTC
CASSESSGSKETQYF
>many|.|TRBJ1-5|TRBV28
TGTGCCAGCAGCTTAGGCCGCGGCAATCAGCCCCAGCATTTT
CASSLGRGNQPQHF
>many|TRBD1|TRBJ2-7|TRBV29-1
TGCAGCGCATTGACAGGGCGCACCTACGAGCAGTACTTC
CSALTGRTYEQYF
>few|TRBD1|TRBJ1-2|TRBV19
TGTGCCAGTAGTGCTCCGGGACAGACAAACTATGGCTACACCTTC
CASSAPGQTNYGYTF
>many|.|TRBJ1-2|TRBV27
TGTGCCAGCAGTTCAGGGTTCTCTGGCTACACCTTC
CASSSGFSGYTF
>many|TRBD2|TRBJ2-5|TRBV20-1
TGCAGTGCTAGACCCGGGACTAGCGGGTCGACCCGGACCCAGTACTTC
CSARPGTSGSTRTQYF
>.|.|TRBJ1-5|TRBV20-1
TGCAGTACTCTAGGACGGGTAGGGCAGCCCCAGCATTTT
CSTLGRVGQPQHF
>once|.|TRBJ2-2|TRBV19
TGTGCCAGTAAGAAAGTTCGTTATGGGGAGCTGTTTTTT
CASKKVRYGELFF
>.|.|TRBJ2-2|TRBV12-5
TGTGCTAGTGGTTTGGAGGGTGTTGGGGAGCTGTTTTTT
CASGLEGVGELFF
>.|TRBD1|TRBJ1-2|TRBV12-3/TRBV12-4
TGTGCCAGCAGTTTAGTGGGGGGACAGGGGGCTAATGGCTACACCTTC
CASSLVGGQGANGYTF
>.|TRBD2|TRBJ2-2|TRBV5-6
TGTGCCAGCAGCGGGAGGGCCCACTCCGCCGGGGAGCTGTTTTTT
CASSGRAHSAGELFF
>many|.|TRBJ2-5|TRBV7-9
TGTGCCAGCTCCAATGGTATCGAGGCTCGGGAGACCCAGTACTTC
CASSNGIEARETQYF
>many|.|TRBJ1-2|TRBV29-1
TGCAGCGTTGGGGGGGGGGCGATAGGCTACACCTTC
CSVGGGAIGYTF
>.|.|TRBJ2-6|TRBV20-1
TGCAGTGCTGAGGGGGAGACTGGGGCCAACGTCCTGACTTTC
CSAEGETGANVLTF
>many|.|TRBJ1-5|TRBV27
TGTGCCAGCAGTTTATCGGGGTACAATCAGCCCCAGCATTTT
CASSLSGYNQPQHF
>few|.|TRBJ1-3|TRBV9
TGTGCCAACAGCGTAGCCTGGGGAAGGGACACCATATATTTT
CANSVAWGRDTIYF
>.|.|TRBJ2-5|TRBV5-6
TGTGCCAGCAGCGGAGTCAAGACCCAGTACTTC
CASSGVKTQYF
>many|.|TRBJ2-7|TRBV6-5
TGTGCCAGCAGTTACGCAGGGCAGGCCAACGAGCAGTACTTC
CASSYAGQANEQYF
>many|TRBD1|TRBJ1-2|TRBV6-2/TRBV6-3
TGTGCCTCCGCCGGGACAGGGAGCTATGGCTACACCTTC
CASAGTGSYGYTF
>few|.|TRBJ1-5|TRBV10-3
TGTGCCATCAGTGAGTCGCAGGCAGGTGAGCCCCAGCATTTT
CAISESQAGEPQHF
>many|TRBD1|TRBJ2-7|TRBV7-3
TGTGCCAGCAGCCCGACAGGGGGCACCTACGAGCAGTACTTC
CASSPTGGTYEQYF
>many|TRBD1|TRBJ1-2|TRBV29-1
TGCAGCGTTGCCGGGACAGGGGATGGCTACACCTTC
CSVAGTGDGYTF
>many|TRBD1|TRBJ2-5|TRBV2
TGTGCCAGCACCCTCGGACAGGGGCTGTACCAAGAGACCCAGTACTTC
CASTLGQGLYQETQYF
>once|TRBD1|TRBJ1-1|TRBV19
TGTGCCAGTAGCCACCACGGACAGGGAATGAACACTGAAGCTTTCTTT
CASSHHGQGMNTEAFF
>.|.|TRBJ2-2|TRBV6-1
TGTGCCAGCACTGGGTATTACACCGGGGAGCTGTTTTTT
CASTGYYTGELFF
>.|TRBD2|TRBJ2-1|TRBV2
TGTGCCAGTGCCCCGAGGACTAGCTCCTACAATGAGCAGTTCTTC
CASAPRTSSYNEQFF
>.|.|TRBJ2-1|TRBV6-2/TRBV6-3
TGTGCCAGCAGTAAGGGCCCGGGCGGGGAGCAGTTCTTC
CASSKGPGGEQFF
>.|.|TRBJ1-6|TRBV2
TGTGCCAGCAGTGCTGACAGGAACTCCTATAATTCACCCCTCCACTTT
CASSADRNSYNSPLHF
>many|TRBD2|TRBJ2-5|TRBV5-1
TGCGCCAGCAGCCAAGATCCTAGCGGGAGGTGGCAAGAGACCCAGTACTTC
CASSQDPSGRWQETQYF
>few|TRBD1|TRBJ2-7|TRBV7-2
TGTGCCAGCAGCCCCCGGGACAGTGTCTACGAGCAGTACTTC
CASSPRDSVYEQYF
>many|.|TRBJ1-1|TRBV3-1
TGTGCCAGCAGCCCCATGACCATGAACACTGAAGCTTTCTTT
CASSPMTMNTEAFF
>.|.|TRBJ2-6|TRBV5-1
TGCGCCAGCAGCTTGGAAGTGTTCTCTGGGGCCAACGTCCTGACTTTC
CASSLEVFSGANVLTF
>many|TRBD1|TRBJ2-7|TRBV12-3/TRBV12-4
TGTGCCAGCAGTCCACCGACAGGGGCTCCTTACGAGCAGTACTTC
CASSPPTGAPYEQYF
>few|TRBD2|TRBJ2-4|TRBV6-1
TGTGCCAGCAGTGATTCGGGGAAACTAGCGAGTCCACTAGCCAAAAACATTCAGTACTTC
CASSDSGKLASPLAKNIQYF
>once|TRBD1|TRBJ2-5|TRBV7-8
TGTGCCAGCAGCCGCGACAGGGCGGTCGAGACCCAGTACTTC
CASSRDRAVETQYF
>few|TRBD2|TRBJ2-2|TRBV5-5
TGTGCCAGCAGCTGGGGGGGGATCGGGGAGCTGTTTTTT
CASSWGGIGELFF